These T cell receptor beta chains were read from a single sample in a study of cytomegalovirus exposure and HLA in healthy donors. Sequencing used immunoSEQ multiplex PCR; TCRdb keeps in-frame clones, though not all of them. The listing records approximately 170,000 clones. Specimen: PBMCs. These receptors were obtained from a woman between 18 and 30 years old in good health and CMV-seropositive. The CDR3 runs from the conserved cysteine through the conserved F or W. The order of the fields is V gene, D gene, J gene, CDR3 length, CDR3 DNA, CDR3 protein. A D gene is named only where the DNA matches it firmly.

v_call: TRBV2
d_call: TRBD2
j_call: TRBJ2-3
cdr3_length: 21
cdr3_nt: TGTGCCAGCAGCGTACCCCTGACTAGCGGGGTACAAGAAAAGATCACAGATACGCAGTATTTT
cdr3_aa: CASSVPLTSGVQEKITDTQYF

v_call: TRBV19
d_call: NA
j_call: TRBJ2-3
cdr3_length: 13
cdr3_nt: TGTGCCAGTAGTTTCAACGACGGGAATACGCAGTATTTT
cdr3_aa: CASSFNDGNTQYF

v_call: TRBV7-9
d_call: TRBD1
j_call: TRBJ1-1
cdr3_length: 14
cdr3_nt: TGTGCCAGCAGCTTAGTCCCAGGGGGGACTGAAGCTTTCTTT
cdr3_aa: CASSLVPGGTEAFF

v_call: TRBV2
d_call: NA
j_call: TRBJ2-1
cdr3_length: 13
cdr3_nt: TGTGCCAGCCTTTCGAGCTCCTACAATGAGCAGTTCTTC
cdr3_aa: CASLSSSYNEQFF

v_call: TRBV14
d_call: NA
j_call: TRBJ2-7
cdr3_length: 15
cdr3_nt: TGTGCCAGCAGAAAAGCGGGACAACCATCCTACGAGCAGTACTTC
cdr3_aa: CASRKAGQPSYEQYF

v_call: TRBV30
d_call: TRBD1
j_call: TRBJ1-1
cdr3_length: 14
cdr3_nt: TGTGCCTGGAGTTTAACAGGGGTCGGAACTGAAGCTTTCTTT
cdr3_aa: CAWSLTGVGTEAFF

v_call: TRBV5-1
d_call: TRBD1
j_call: TRBJ1-2
cdr3_length: 16
cdr3_nt: TGCGCCAGCAGCATAGGGACAGCACAAACCGGGGGTGGCTACACCTTC
cdr3_aa: CASSIGTAQTGGGYTF

v_call: TRBV2
d_call: NA
j_call: TRBJ1-4
cdr3_length: 13
cdr3_nt: TGTGCCAGCAGTGCCAGGTGGATTGAAAAACTGTTTTTT
cdr3_aa: CASSARWIEKLFF

v_call: TRBV19
d_call: TRBD1
j_call: TRBJ2-5
cdr3_length: 13
cdr3_nt: TGTGCCAGTAGTACCGGACAGGGAGAGACCCAGTACTTC
cdr3_aa: CASSTGQGETQYF

v_call: TRBV18
d_call: TRBD1
j_call: TRBJ2-5
cdr3_length: 16
cdr3_nt: TGTGCCAGCTCACCCCCACAGGGGCTATTCCAAGAGACCCAGTACTTC
cdr3_aa: CASSPPQGLFQETQYF

v_call: TRBV7-9
d_call: NA
j_call: TRBJ2-7
cdr3_length: 14
cdr3_nt: TGTGCCAGCAGCTTAGGGACAGTTTCCTACGAGCAGTACTTC
cdr3_aa: CASSLGTVSYEQYF

v_call: TRBV6-5
d_call: NA
j_call: TRBJ2-6
cdr3_length: 16
cdr3_nt: TGTGCCAGCAGTTACACCGGGGGCTCTGGGGCCAACGTCCTGACTTTC
cdr3_aa: CASSYTGGSGANVLTF

v_call: TRBV4-1
d_call: TRBD1
j_call: TRBJ2-7
cdr3_length: 15
cdr3_nt: TGCGCCAGCAGCCAAGTTACAGGGGGCCCCTACGAGCAGTACTTC
cdr3_aa: CASSQVTGGPYEQYF

v_call: TRBV18
d_call: TRBD1
j_call: TRBJ2-1
cdr3_length: 15
cdr3_nt: TGTGCCAGCTCACGGCCAGGGGGCGCAGACAATGAGCAGTTCTTC
cdr3_aa: CASSRPGGADNEQFF

v_call: TRBV29-1
d_call: NA
j_call: TRBJ2-1
cdr3_length: 16
cdr3_nt: TGCAGCGTTGAAGATCCAGGACAGAGCTCCTACAATGAGCAGTTCTTC
cdr3_aa: CSVEDPGQSSYNEQFF

v_call: TRBV28
d_call: TRBD2
j_call: TRBJ2-1
cdr3_length: 17
cdr3_nt: TGTGCCAGCAGTCCCCCCGGGACTAGCGGCTCCTACAATGAGCAGTTCTTC
cdr3_aa: CASSPPGTSGSYNEQFF